This T cell receptor beta chain was sequenced for a study of T cells in Graves' hyperthyroidism and ophthalmopathy. General study results and limits: Separation of ophthalmopathy from stable hyperthyroidism was achieved by a 13 V-J model. The model foresaw ophthalmopathy a median approximately 6.1 months prior to onset.

CDR3 length: 15 amino acids. V was pared by 6 bases and J by 1 base, with 16 bases between. There are many counts of this clonotype. What it binds is unknown. What was amplified from RNA transcripts were TCR beta CDR3 regions. A set of HTBI primers served as the primers for a first-round RT-PCR of the TCR CDR3. Via MiXCR, TCRdb re-called the multiplex PCR reads, giving one row per CDR3 protein. The table records hundreds of thousands of distinct CDR3 sequences, around 15% of them present only once. Lactation, pregnancy, other autoimmune disease or uncontrolled infection excluded patients. It was approximately 9.7 ml of fresh peripheral blood that supplied the PBMCs.

The chain has TRBV12-3 or TRBV12-4 and TRBJ2-7, with D maybe TRBD1 (5 bases). Sequenced: blood. The receptor was derived from a middle-aged woman with Graves' ophthalmopathy. CDR3 sequence reads: CASRQQDHQSYEQYF. DNA of the CDR3: TGTGCCAGCAGGCAACAGGACCATCAGTCCTACGAGCAGTACTTC.